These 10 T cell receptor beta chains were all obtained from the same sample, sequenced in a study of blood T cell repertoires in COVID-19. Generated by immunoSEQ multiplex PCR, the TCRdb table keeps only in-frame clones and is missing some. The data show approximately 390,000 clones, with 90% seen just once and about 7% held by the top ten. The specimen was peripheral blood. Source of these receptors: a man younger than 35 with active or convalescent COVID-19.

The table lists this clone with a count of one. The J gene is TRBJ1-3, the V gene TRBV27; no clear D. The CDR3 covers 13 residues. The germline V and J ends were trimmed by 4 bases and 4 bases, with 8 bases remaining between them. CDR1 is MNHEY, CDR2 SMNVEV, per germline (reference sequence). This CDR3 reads CASSSLGGNTIYF. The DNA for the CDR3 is TGTGCCAGCAGTTCCCTCGGGGGAAACACCATATATTTT.

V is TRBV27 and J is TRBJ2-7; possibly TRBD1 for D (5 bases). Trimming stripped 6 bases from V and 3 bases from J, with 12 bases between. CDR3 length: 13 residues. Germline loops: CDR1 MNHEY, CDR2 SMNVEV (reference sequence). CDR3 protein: CASSTYQGYEQYF. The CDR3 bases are TGTGCCAGCAGCACGTACCAGGGCTACGAGCAGTACTTC.

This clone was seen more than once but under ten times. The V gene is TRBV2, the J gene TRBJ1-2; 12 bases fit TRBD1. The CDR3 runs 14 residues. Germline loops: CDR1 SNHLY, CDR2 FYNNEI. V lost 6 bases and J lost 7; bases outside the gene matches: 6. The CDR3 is CASRGDRGRGGYTF. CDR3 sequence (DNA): TGTGCCAGCAGAGGGGACAGGGGGCGCGGTGGCTACACCTTC.

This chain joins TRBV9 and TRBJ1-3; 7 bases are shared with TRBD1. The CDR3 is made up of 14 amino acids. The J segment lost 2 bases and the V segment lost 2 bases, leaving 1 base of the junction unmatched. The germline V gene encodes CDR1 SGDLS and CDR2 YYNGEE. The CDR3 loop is CASSVDRAGNTIYF. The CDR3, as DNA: TGTGCCAGCAGCGTTGACAGGGCTGGAAACACCATATATTTT.

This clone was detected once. The CDR3 region has the DNA TGTGCCAGCAGCGATAGGGGCGGGAGTTCCCCAGATACGCAGTATTTT. Translating gives CASSDRGGSSPDTQYF. This chain links TRBV28 with TRBJ2-3; 7 bases align to TRBD2. The length of the CDR3 is 16 residues. Germline V gene data show CDR1 as MDHEN and CDR2 as SYDVKM. V lost 6 bases and J lost 4; bases outside the gene matches: 13.

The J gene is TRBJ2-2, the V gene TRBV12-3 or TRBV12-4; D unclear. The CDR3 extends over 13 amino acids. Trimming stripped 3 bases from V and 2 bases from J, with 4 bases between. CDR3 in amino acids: CASSLSNTGELFF. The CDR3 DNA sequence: TGTGCCAGCAGTTTGTCAAACACCGGGGAGCTGTTTTTT.

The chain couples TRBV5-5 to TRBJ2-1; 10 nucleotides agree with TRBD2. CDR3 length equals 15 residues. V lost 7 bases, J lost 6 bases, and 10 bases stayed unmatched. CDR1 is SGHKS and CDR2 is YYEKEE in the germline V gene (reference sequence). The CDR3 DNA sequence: TGTGCCAGCCCCATGCCGGGACTAGCGATCAATGAGCAGTTCTTC. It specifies CASPMPGLAINEQFF.

CDR3 bases: TGTGCCAGCAGCCGAAAAGGAGGTTCCGCTAGCACAGATACGCAGTATTTT. Its translation: CASSRKGGSASTDTQYF. The V gene is TRBV3-1 (or the pseudogene TRBV3-2), the J gene TRBJ2-3, with D possibly being TRBD2 (5 bases). Germline loops: CDR1 LGHDT, CDR2 YNNKEL (reference sequence). V lost 4 bases and J 0 bases, leaving 17 bases between the germline ends. CDR3 length: 17 amino acids.

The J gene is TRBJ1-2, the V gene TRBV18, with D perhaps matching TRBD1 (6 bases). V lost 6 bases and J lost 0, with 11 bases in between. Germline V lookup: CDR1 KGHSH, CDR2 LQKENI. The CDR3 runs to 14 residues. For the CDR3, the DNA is TGTGCCAGCTCCCCGACAGGAACTAACTATGGCTACACCTTC. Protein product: CASSPTGTNYGYTF.

DNA for the CDR3: TGTGCCAGCTCACCAAAGCCGGGACAGGGCACAGATACGCAGTATTTT. This encodes CASSPKPGQGTDTQYF. This chain links TRBV18 with TRBJ2-3, with 8 positions matching TRBD1. The CDR3 consists of 16 residues. The germline gives CDR1 KGHSH, CDR2 LQKENI. V was pared by 2 bases and J by 1 base, with 5 bases of the junction left unmatched.